The T cell receptor (beta chain) described here comes from a study of blood T cell dynamics during melanoma immunotherapy. V trimming: 4 bases; J trimming: 6 bases; junction bases outside the gene matches: 3. The V gene's germline CDR1 is SEHNR and CDR2 FQNEAQ (reference sequence). CDR3 length equals 13 residues. Sequenced by immunoSEQ multiplex PCR; TCRdb stores in-frame clones only, minus some. The table records 11,000 to 15,000 clones, roughly 85% of them present only once. Time point in this sample: week 3, after first cycle of checkpoint inhibitor. The sample here was blood, taken from a patient treated with checkpoint blockade. The V call is TRBV7-9, the J call TRBJ2-7; 10 bases agree with TRBD2. This clonotype originated in a human donor with melanoma. This CDR3 is CASSSSGGGEQYF. The CDR3 region has the DNA TGTGCCAGCAGCTCTAGCGGGGGAGGCGAGCAGTACTTC.